Each of the 5 T cell receptor beta chains below was sequenced from the same sample in a study of cytomegalovirus exposure and HLA in healthy donors. PCR was performed using 60 Vbeta and 13 Jbeta primers. Profiling relied on immunoSEQ multiplex PCR, and the TCRdb table lists in-frame clones only, not all of them. The profile covers approximately 97,000 clones, with 63% appearing a single time and approximately 4.3% taken by the ten largest. The material sequenced was PBMCs. These receptors all stem from a human donor in good health.

This clone was seen only a few times. The V and J genes are TRBV19 and TRBJ2-1; D call uncertain. V was trimmed by 3 bases and J by 4 bases, leaving 7 bases between them. CDR3 length equals 13 residues. The germline CDR1 and CDR2 sequences are LNHDA and SQIVND (reference sequence). The CDR3 DNA follows: TGTGCCAGTAGTATTCATCTATACAATGAGCAGTTCTTC. Amino acids: CASSIHLYNEQFF.

V is TRBV11-2 and J is TRBJ2-5; D is undetermined. CDR1 SGHAT and CDR2 FQNNGV come from the germline V gene. Trimming removed 5 bases from V and 1 base from J, with 11 bases in between. This CDR3 spans 14 amino acids. The CDR3 sequence: CASSRQASQETQYF. The CDR3 DNA is TGTGCCAGCAGCCGGCAGGCGAGCCAAGAGACCCAGTACTTC.

The chain has TRBV30 and TRBJ1-1; TRBD1 matches 8 bases. V shed 0 bases and J 8 bases; nucleotides not matched to a gene: 8. CDR3 length equals 14 residues. The germline CDR1 and CDR2 sequences are GTSNPN and SVGIG (reference sequence). CDR3 DNA sequence: TGTGCCTGGAGTGTACGGACAGGGCCTCGGGAAGCTTTCTTT. As protein: CAWSVRTGPREAFF. The full variable domain, in which reference TRBV30 and TRBJ1-1 provide the parts outside the CDR3, is SQTIHQWPATLVQPVGSPLSLECTVEGTSNPNLYWYRQAAGRGLQLLFYSVGIGQISSEVPQNLSASRPQDRQFILSSKKLLLSDSGFYLCAWSVRTGPREAFFGQGTRLTVV.

The CDR3 loop is CASSSLGAANTGELFF. CDR3 coding DNA: TGTGCCAGCAGTTCCCTGGGGGCGGCGAACACCGGGGAGCTGTTTTTT. The V gene is TRBV6-5, the J gene TRBJ2-2, with D possibly matching TRBD1 (6 bases). The CDR3 consists of 16 residues. CDR1 and CDR2 (germline): MNHEY, SVGAGI. The ends were cut back, 4 bases at V and 0 bases at J, with 12 bases in the middle.

The gene calls are TRBV28 and TRBJ2-6; possible D gene TRBD2, 7 bases. The germline V and J ends were trimmed by 4 bases and 0 bases, with 22 bases remaining between them. Germline values: CDR1 MDHEN, CDR2 SYDVKM. The CDR3 extends over 20 amino acids. For the CDR3, the DNA is TGTGCCAGCAGTTCTTCTCCGGGGGGCGGGGAATCCTCTGGGGCCAACGTCCTGACTTTC. Its translation: CASSSSPGGGESSGANVLTF.